These T cell receptor beta chains were read from a single sample in a study of spatial heterogeneity in lung cancer. MiXCR was run by TCRdb on the 5' RACE reads, yielding one entry per CDR3 protein. The sample has more than 10,000 distinct CDR3 sequences; approximately 14% are singletons. Sample: PBMCs, taken at surgery. The source is a male donor with early-stage non-small cell lung cancer. Each CDR3 is given with its conserved first and last residue. Each record gives: V gene, clone size, J gene, D gene, CDR3 DNA, CDR3 protein. A D gene is named only where the DNA matches it firmly. A row's size may be missing; if present it is once, few, many or a size class.

TRBV4-1	-	TRBJ2-5	-	TGCGCCAGCAGCCCACTCGGGGGATCTCCCCAGTACTTC	CASSPLGGSPQYF
TRBV5-4	few	TRBJ2-3	TRBD2	TGTGCCAGCAGCCTAGCCGCGGGGGTACGGTCAGATACGCAGTATTTT	CASSLAAGVRSDTQYF
TRBV28	many	TRBJ2-7	TRBD1	TGTGCCAGCAGTTATACAGGGGAGTTCGGCTACGAGCAGTACTTC	CASSYTGEFGYEQYF
TRBV5-4	many	TRBJ2-1	-	TGTGCCAGCAGCTTTGGGGACACTAGGTTCTTC	CASSFGDTRFF
TRBV7-2	many	TRBJ2-3	-	TGTGCCAGCAGCCCAAACCTGGGGGCAGATACGCAGTATTTT	CASSPNLGADTQYF
TRBV28	-	TRBJ2-3	TRBD1	TGTGCCAGCAGTACAACGAAGGGGGCTGTAGATACGCAGTATTTT	CASSTTKGAVDTQYF
TRBV15	few	TRBJ2-3	TRBD2	TGTGCCACCAGCGGTAGGACAAAAGCGGGGGAGACAGATACGCAGTATTTT	CATSGRTKAGETDTQYF
TRBV6-1	-	TRBJ2-3	-	TGTGCCAGCATTAGGTCGTGGGGGGGCACAGATACGCAGTATTTT	CASIRSWGGTDTQYF
TRBV11-2	many	TRBJ1-2	TRBD1	TGTGCCAGCAGCAAACAGGGGGATGAAGGCTACACCTTC	CASSKQGDEGYTF
TRBV18	many	TRBJ2-1	-	TGTGCCAGCTCACCAAAGGGACGGGTCATGAATGAGCAGTTCTTC	CASSPKGRVMNEQFF
TRBV12-3/TRBV12-4	-	TRBJ1-2	-	TGTGCCAGCAGTTCGGACGGCCGGGGCTACACCTTC	CASSSDGRGYTF
TRBV4-2	-	TRBJ1-2	-	TGTGCCAGCAGCCAAGAAGGAGGGACGCTCGGCTACACCTTC	CASSQEGGTLGYTF
TRBV28	-	TRBJ2-3	TRBD1	TGTGCCAGCAGTCTCGGGACAGGGGGACTGAAAGATACGCAGTATTTT	CASSLGTGGLKDTQYF
TRBV2	-	TRBJ2-5	-	TGTGCCAGCAGTGAAGATTACTCCAGAGTTCAAGAGACCCAGTACTTC	CASSEDYSRVQETQYF
TRBV19	many	TRBJ1-1	-	TGTGCCAGTAGTATATCTCCCGGACACACTGAAGCTTTCTTT	CASSISPGHTEAFF
TRBV7-8	-	TRBJ2-3	TRBD2	TGTGCCAGTCAGCCCAGCGGGGCAGATACGCAGTATTTT	CASQPSGADTQYF